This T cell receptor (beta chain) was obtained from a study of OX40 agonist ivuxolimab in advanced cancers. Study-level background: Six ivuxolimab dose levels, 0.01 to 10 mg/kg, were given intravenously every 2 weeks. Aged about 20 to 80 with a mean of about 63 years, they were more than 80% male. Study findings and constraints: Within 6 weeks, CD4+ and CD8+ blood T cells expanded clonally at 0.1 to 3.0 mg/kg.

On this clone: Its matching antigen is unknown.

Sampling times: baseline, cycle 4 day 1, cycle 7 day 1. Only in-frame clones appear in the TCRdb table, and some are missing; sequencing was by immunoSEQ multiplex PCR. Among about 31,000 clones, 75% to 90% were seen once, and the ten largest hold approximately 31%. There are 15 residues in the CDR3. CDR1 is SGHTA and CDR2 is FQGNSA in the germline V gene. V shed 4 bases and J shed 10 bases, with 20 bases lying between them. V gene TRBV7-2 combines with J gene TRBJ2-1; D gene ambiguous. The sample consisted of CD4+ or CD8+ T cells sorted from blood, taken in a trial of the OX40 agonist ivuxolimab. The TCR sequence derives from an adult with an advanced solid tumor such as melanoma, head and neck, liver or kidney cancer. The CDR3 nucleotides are TGTGCCAGCAGCTCCCTCCAAGGTCCCCTCAAGGAGCAGTTCTTC. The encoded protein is CASSSLQGPLKEQFF.